Below are 10 T cell receptor beta chains sequenced from a single sample in a study of blood T cell repertoires in COVID-19. Profiling relied on immunoSEQ multiplex PCR, and the TCRdb table lists in-frame clones only, not all of them. In the table there are 110,000 to 150,000 clones, around four fifths of which are singletons. Sequenced: PBMCs or T cells enriched from blood (not recorded which). The source of these receptors is a middle-aged woman who had recovered from COVID-19.

The chain joins TRBV2 to TRBJ2-5, with 7 bases lining up with TRBD1. The CDR3 length is 13 residues. CDR1 is SNHLY, CDR2 FYNNEI, per germline. J lost 5 bases, V lost 10 bases, and 10 bases had no gene match. The CDR3: CATSGQPDETQYF. DNA for the CDR3: TGTGCCACCTCGGGACAGCCCGATGAGACCCAGTACTTC. The whole variable domain, filled in from reference TRBV2 and TRBJ2-5, reads EPEVTQTPSHQVTQMGQEVILRCVPISNHLYFYWYRQILGQKVEFLVSFYNNEISEKSEIFDDQFSVERPDGSNFTLKIRSTKLEDSAMYFCATSGQPDETQYFGPGTRLLVL.

CDR3 DNA sequence: TGCAGCGCCAGGACTAGCGGGGCGTACAATGAGCAGTTCTTC. The encoded protein is CSARTSGAYNEQFF. This sequence joins TRBV29-1 and TRBJ2-1; 12 bases fit TRBD2. Germline values: CDR1 SQVTM, CDR2 ANQGSEA. CDR3 length equals 14 residues. With V trimmed by 7 bases and J by 4 bases, 5 bases remained unmatched.

The J gene is TRBJ1-3, the V gene TRBV27; tentatively, D is TRBD1 (5 bases). The ends were cut back, 3 bases at V and 2 bases at J, with 8 bases in the middle. The germline CDR1 and CDR2 sequences are MNHEY and SMNVEV (reference sequence). There are 14 residues in the CDR3. The CDR3 region is CASSLQGPGNTIYF. The CDR3 DNA reads TGTGCCAGCAGTTTGCAGGGCCCTGGAAACACCATATATTTT.

This clone occurred once. The chain employs TRBV7-8 and TRBJ2-1; 12 nucleotides agree with TRBD2. With 5 bases clipped from V and 2 bases from J, the junction kept 4 bases outside the gene matches. The length of the CDR3 is 16 residues. Germline assignment: CDR1 SGHVS and CDR2 FQNEAQ. This CDR3 is CASSLRTSGTYNEQFF. CDR3 sequence (DNA): TGTGCCAGCAGCCTCCGGACTAGCGGGACCTACAATGAGCAGTTCTTC.

This clone was found once. This rearrangement joins TRBV7-3 to TRBJ2-1, with D maybe TRBD1 (6 bases). CDR1 is SGHTA, CDR2 FQGTGA, per germline. This CDR3 has 16 amino acids. Trimming left V 5 bases short and J 7 bases short, with 21 bases between. The CDR3 nucleotides read TGTGCCAGCAGCCCCCAAGGTGGGGGCCAAGGTAATGAGCAGTTCTTC. Protein sequence: CASSPQGGGQGNEQFF.

The V and J genes are TRBV9 and TRBJ2-7; D perhaps matches TRBD1 (5 bases). Germline CDR1 SGDLS, CDR2 YYNGEE. CDR3 size: 13 residues. The V end lost 0 bases, the J end lost 5 bases, and 9 bases lay between the germline ends. CDR3 in amino acids: CASSVGQTNEQYF. CDR3 nucleotide sequence: TGTGCCAGCAGCGTAGGACAGACGAACGAGCAGTACTTC.

This rearrangement joins TRBV9 to TRBJ2-7, with D possibly being TRBD1 (5 bases). The germline gives CDR1 SGDLS, CDR2 YYNGEE. The CDR3 extends over 16 amino acids. V lost 0 bases and J lost 4, with 17 bases in between. The CDR3: CASSVGIAGMEYEQYF. The CDR3 region has the DNA TGTGCCAGCAGCGTAGGTATAGCAGGGATGGAATACGAGCAGTACTTC.

The V call is TRBV9, the J call TRBJ2-5, with D perhaps matching TRBD2 (6 bases). V lost 1 base and J 3 bases, leaving 16 bases between the germline ends. The CDR3 is made up of 16 amino acids. Germline CDR1 SGDLS, CDR2 YYNGEE. In nucleotides, the CDR3 is TGTGCCAGCAGCGTAACCGCCCGGGGGTCCGAAGAGACCCAGTACTTC. Translated: CASSVTARGSEETQYF.

The CDR3 region is CASSQDPQGNSPLHF. CDR3 nucleotide sequence: TGTGCCAGCAGCCAAGATCCACAGGGTAATTCACCCCTCCACTTT. The chain carries TRBV3-1 (or the pseudogene TRBV3-2) and TRBJ1-6; possible D gene TRBD1, 6 bases. The CDR3 loop spans 15 amino acids. CDR1 and CDR2 from the germline V gene are LGHDT and YNNKEL (reference sequence). Between the trimmed V and J ends, which lost 0 bases and 6 bases, there was a span of 9 bases.

J is TRBJ2-1 and V is TRBV5-1; the match to TRBD2 covers 13 bases. Trimming cost V 4 bases and J 8 bases; bases outside gene matches: 12. CDR3 length: 17 amino acids. The germline CDR1 and CDR2 sequences are SGHRS and YFSETQ. CDR3 loop: CASSPVITSGRDHEQFF. CDR3 DNA: TGCGCCAGCAGCCCAGTTATAACTAGCGGGAGGGATCATGAGCAGTTCTTC.